This entry lists 9 T cell receptor beta chains sequenced from one sample in a study of OX40 agonist ivuxolimab in advanced cancers. Measured with immunoSEQ multiplex PCR; TCRdb has only the in-frame clones, and not every one. The repertoire holds more than 55,000 clones, with 86% as singletons. The sample here was CD4+ or CD8+ T cells sorted from blood, taken in a trial of the OX40 agonist ivuxolimab. The origin of the receptors is an adult with an advanced solid tumor such as melanoma, head and neck, liver or kidney cancer.

The chain has TRBV12-5 and TRBJ2-7; unclear D gene. Trimming removed 6 bases from V and 5 bases from J, with 17 bases in between. The CDR3 consists of 14 residues. Germline values: CDR1 LGHNT, CDR2 FRNRAP. The DNA for the CDR3 is TGTGCTAGTGGGCCCGACCTAAACCCCCACGAGCAGTACTTC. This translates into CASGPDLNPHEQYF.

This rearrangement joins TRBV2 to TRBJ1-5; no clear D. Germline V gene lookup returns CDR1 SNHLY and CDR2 FYNNEI. The CDR3 sequence is 16 residues long. V gave up 2 bases and J gave up 0 bases, with 11 bases separating them. As DNA, the CDR3 is TGTGCCAGCAGTGAATGGCAGCTTTATAGCAATCAGCCCCAGCATTTT. Protein sequence: CASSEWQLYSNQPQHF.

This chain connects TRBV19 to TRBJ2-3; TRBD2 matches at 11 bases. Trimming cost V 5 bases and J 2 bases; bases outside gene matches: 6. The CDR3 spans 16 residues. Germline CDR1 is LNHDA and CDR2 is SQIVND (reference sequence). CDR3 nucleotide sequence: TGTGCCAGTAGTGGATATAGCGGGGGGGTCACAGATACGCAGTATTTT. It is translated as CASSGYSGGVTDTQYF.

This chain joins TRBV28 and TRBJ2-2; 7 positions match TRBD1. Germline V CDR1 and CDR2: MDHEN, SYDVKM. Trimming removed 3 bases from V and 8 bases from J; junction bases left unmatched: 9. The CDR3 consists of 15 residues. CDR3 residues: CASSFGQVLTGELFF. The CDR3 DNA follows: TGTGCCAGCAGTTTTGGACAGGTTCTGACGGGGGAGCTGTTTTTT.

The V and J genes are TRBV5-1 and TRBJ1-3; D is perhaps TRBD1 (5 bases). The germline V gene has CDR1 SGHRS and CDR2 YFSETQ. Trimming cost V 2 bases and J 4 bases, with 10 bases left between them. The CDR3 consists of 14 residues. The CDR3 DNA is TGCGCCAGCAGCTTCCAGGGTGAAGGAAACACCATATATTTT. As protein: CASSFQGEGNTIYF. The full variable domain, completed using reference TRBV5-1 and TRBJ1-3, is KAGVTQTPRYLIKTRGQQVTLSCSPISGHRSVSWYQQTPGQGLQFLFEYFSETQRNKGNFPGRFSGRQFSNSRSEMNVSTLELGDSALYLCASSFQGEGNTIYFGEGSWLTVV.

This chain connects TRBV5-1 to TRBJ1-1, with D possibly being TRBD1 (5 bases). Germline CDR1 SGHRS, CDR2 YFSETQ. The CDR3 runs 13 residues. Between the trimmed V and J ends, which lost 5 bases and 1 base, there was a span of 9 bases. This CDR3 is CASSWGQNTEAFF. CDR3 nucleotides: TGCGCCAGCAGTTGGGGCCAGAACACTGAAGCTTTCTTT.

The chain links TRBV5-1 to TRBJ2-7; possibly TRBD2 for D (5 bases). Germline CDR1 reads SGHRS; CDR2 reads YFSETQ. CDR3 length: 17 amino acids. The ends were cut back, 4 bases at V and 3 bases at J, with 23 bases in the middle. The CDR3 sequence is CASSLANTGSYFYEQYF. The DNA of the CDR3 is TGCGCCAGCAGCCTAGCAAATACCGGGTCCTACTTCTACGAGCAGTACTTC.

This clone was seen more than once but under ten times. V gene TRBV29-1 combines with J gene TRBJ1-1; D unresolved. The CDR3 contains 12 residues. The ends were cut back, 0 bases at V and 9 bases at J, with 11 bases in the middle. Germline loops: CDR1 SQVTM, CDR2 ANQGSEA. CDR3 bases: TGCAGCGTTGAAGAGCGGGCGGAGAAAGCTTTCTTT. Translated: CSVEERAEKAFF. The variable domain in full, completed from reference TRBV29-1 and TRBJ1-1, reads SAVISQKPSRDICQRGTSLTIQCQVDSQVTMMFWYRQQPGQSLTLIATANQGSEATYESGFVIDKFPISRPNLTFSTLTVSNMSPEDSSIYLCSVEERAEKAFFGQGTRLTVV.

As regards this clone: Its ends do not fully match the called genes, so a read error is possible. The sample carries other DNA sequences with the same CDR3. This rearrangement joins TRBV7-7 to TRBJ1-3; no clear D. Germline V gene sequence: CDR1 SSHAT, CDR2 FNYEAQ (reference sequence). The CDR3 consists of 13 residues. The CDR3 DNA follows: TGTGCTAGCAGCGCCAGCTCTGGAAACACCATATATTTT. This encodes CASSASSGNTIYF.